A selection of T cell receptor beta chains follows, all from one sample in a study of regulatory T cells in long-lasting Graves disease. Each CDR3 protein gets one entry after TCRdb re-called the multiplex PCR reads with MiXCR. The sample records roughly 400,000 distinct CDR3 sequences, over 20% being singletons. Sequencing used peripheral blood mononuclear cells (PBMCs), obtained when the disease was refractory, from a patient treated with antithyroid drugs. All receptors derive from a female donor with Graves disease. CDR3s include the opening cysteine and the closing phenylalanine or tryptophan. The order of the fields is V gene, D gene, J gene, clone size, CDR3 protein, CDR3 DNA. D genes are given only for firm matches. Clone size reads once, few, many, or a class if the clone is expanded.

v_gene: TRBV2; d_gene: .; j_gene: TRBJ1-5; abundance: many; CDR3aa: CASSIQGTQSNQPQHF; CDR3nt: TGTGCCAGCAGTATTCAGGGAACCCAGAGCAATCAGCCCCAGCATTTT
v_gene: TRBV27; d_gene: .; j_gene: TRBJ1-5; abundance: many; CDR3aa: CASSSSQGVNQPQHF; CDR3nt: TGTGCCAGCAGTTCCTCACAAGGAGTCAATCAGCCCCAGCATTTT
v_gene: TRBV20-1; d_gene: .; j_gene: TRBJ2-2; abundance: few; CDR3aa: CSARPTRLNTGELFF; CDR3nt: TGCAGTGCTAGACCTACCAGATTGAACACCGGGGAGCTGTTTTTT
v_gene: TRBV6-1; d_gene: .; j_gene: TRBJ2-7; abundance: few; CDR3aa: CASSEIAQVSSYEQYF; CDR3nt: TGTGCCAGCAGTGAAATTGCACAGGTCTCCTCCTACGAGCAGTACTTC
v_gene: TRBV28; d_gene: .; j_gene: TRBJ1-2; abundance: many; CDR3aa: CASIARPNYGYTF; CDR3nt: TGTGCCAGCATTGCCCGGCCTAACTATGGCTACACCTTC
v_gene: TRBV20-1; d_gene: TRBD2; j_gene: TRBJ2-7; abundance: many; CDR3aa: CSANLAGGYEQYF; CDR3nt: TGCAGTGCTAACTTAGCGGGGGGCTACGAGCAGTACTTC
v_gene: TRBV7-9; d_gene: .; j_gene: TRBJ2-2; abundance: many; CDR3aa: CASSSGAITKNTGELFF; CDR3nt: TGTGCCAGCAGCTCGGGAGCCATAACGAAGAACACCGGGGAGCTGTTTTTT
v_gene: TRBV30; d_gene: TRBD1; j_gene: TRBJ1-2; abundance: few; CDR3aa: CAWSVQQGVGYTF; CDR3nt: TGTGCCTGGAGTGTACAACAGGGGGTTGGCTACACCTTC
v_gene: TRBV25-1; d_gene: TRBD2; j_gene: TRBJ2-2; abundance: few; CDR3aa: CASTEGTTNTGELFF; CDR3nt: TGTGCCAGCACCGAGGGGACTACCAACACCGGGGAGCTGTTTTTT
v_gene: TRBV18; d_gene: TRBD1; j_gene: TRBJ2-7; abundance: few; CDR3aa: CASSPPRTGGISYEQYF; CDR3nt: TGTGCCAGCTCACCCCCCCGGACAGGGGGTATCTCCTACGAGCAGTACTTC
v_gene: TRBV20-1; d_gene: .; j_gene: TRBJ1-5; abundance: few; CDR3aa: CSARHEYSNQPQHF; CDR3nt: TGCAGTGCTAGACACGAATATAGCAATCAGCCCCAGCATTTT